This T cell receptor beta chain was obtained from a study of T cell changes during pregnancy in multiple sclerosis. Sequencing was performed with immunoSEQ multiplex PCR; in TCRdb, only in-frame clones are kept and a portion is missing. The table records about 49,000 clones, almost 90% of them present only once. This CDR3 region has 14 residues. V shed 1 base and J 2 bases; nucleotides not matched to a gene: 2. Germline CDR1 is SGHVS and CDR2 is FNYEAQ. The origin of this receptor is a female donor in good health, enrolled as a control in a pregnancy study. The chain joins TRBV7-6 to TRBJ2-7; 7 nucleotides agree with TRBD2. The sample was peripheral blood, taken after pregnancy. The CDR3 sequence is CASSLDREAYEQYF. CDR3 bases: TGTGCCAGCAGCTTAGACCGGGAGGCCTACGAGCAGTACTTC.